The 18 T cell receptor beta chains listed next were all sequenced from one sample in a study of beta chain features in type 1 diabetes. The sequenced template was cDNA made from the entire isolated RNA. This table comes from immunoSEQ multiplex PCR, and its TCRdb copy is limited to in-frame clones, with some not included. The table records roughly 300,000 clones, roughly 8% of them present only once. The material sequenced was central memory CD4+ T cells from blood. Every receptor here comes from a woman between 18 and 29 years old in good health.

CDR3 bases: TGTGCCAGCAGTTTATTGGGCGGGGGCTCCTACAATGAGCAGTTCTTC. This encodes CASSLLGGGSYNEQFF. The genes are TRBV28 and TRBJ2-1; 7 positions match TRBD2. CDR3 length: 16 amino acids. Germline CDR1 and CDR2: MDHEN and SYDVKM. Trimming took 1 base from V and 0 from J; bases not matched to a gene: 3.

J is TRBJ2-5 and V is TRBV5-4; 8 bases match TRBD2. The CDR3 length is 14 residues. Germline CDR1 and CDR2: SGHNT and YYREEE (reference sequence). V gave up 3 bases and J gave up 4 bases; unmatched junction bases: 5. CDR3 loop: CASSSEAGAETQYF. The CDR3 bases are TGTGCCAGCAGCTCCGAAGCGGGAGCAGAGACCCAGTACTTC.

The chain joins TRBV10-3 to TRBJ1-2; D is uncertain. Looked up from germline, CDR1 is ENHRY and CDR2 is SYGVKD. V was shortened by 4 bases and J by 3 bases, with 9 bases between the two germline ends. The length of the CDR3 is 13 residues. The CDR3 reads CAISARLDYGYTF. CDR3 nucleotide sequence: TGTGCCATCAGTGCCAGGTTGGACTATGGCTACACCTTC.

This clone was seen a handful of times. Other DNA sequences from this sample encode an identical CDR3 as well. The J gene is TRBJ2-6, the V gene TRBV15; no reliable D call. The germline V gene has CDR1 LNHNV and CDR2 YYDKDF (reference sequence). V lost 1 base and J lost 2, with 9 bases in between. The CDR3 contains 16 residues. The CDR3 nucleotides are TGTGCCACCAGCAGAGCGTGGGCAACTGGGGCCAACGTCCTGACTTTC. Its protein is CATSRAWATGANVLTF.

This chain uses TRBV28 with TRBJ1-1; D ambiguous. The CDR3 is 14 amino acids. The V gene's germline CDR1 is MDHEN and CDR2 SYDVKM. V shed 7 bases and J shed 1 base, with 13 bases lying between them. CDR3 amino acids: CASMEGSTNTEAFF. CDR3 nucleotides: TGTGCCAGCATGGAAGGGTCAACGAACACTGAAGCTTTCTTT.

The CDR3 DNA follows: TGCGCCAGCAGCCAAGGCTTTAGGGCCCTCAATGAGCAGTTCTTC. This sequence encodes CASSQGFRALNEQFF. V usage is TRBV4-3 and J usage is TRBJ2-1; the D is unclear. The CDR3 totals 15 residues. In germline, CDR1 is LGHNA, CDR2 YSLEER. V gave up 1 base and J gave up 6 bases, with 13 bases separating them.

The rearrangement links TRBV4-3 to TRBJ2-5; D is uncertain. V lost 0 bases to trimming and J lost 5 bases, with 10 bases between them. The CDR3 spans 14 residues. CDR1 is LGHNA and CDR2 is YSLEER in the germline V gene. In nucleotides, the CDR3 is TGCGCCAGCAGCCAAGATCCGCATGGGGAGACCCAGTACTTC. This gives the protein CASSQDPHGETQYF.

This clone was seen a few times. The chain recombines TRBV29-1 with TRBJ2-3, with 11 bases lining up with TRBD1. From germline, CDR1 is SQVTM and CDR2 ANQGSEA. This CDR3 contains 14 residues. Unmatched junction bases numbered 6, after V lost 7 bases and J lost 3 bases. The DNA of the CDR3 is TGCAGCGGGTTGGGACAGGGGGGTACAGATACGCAGTATTTT. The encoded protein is CSGLGQGGTDTQYF.

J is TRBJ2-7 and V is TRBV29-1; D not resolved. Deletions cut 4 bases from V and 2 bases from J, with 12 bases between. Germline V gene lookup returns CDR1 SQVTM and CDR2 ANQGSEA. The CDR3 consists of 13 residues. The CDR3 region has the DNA TGCAGCGTTGTCTGGGCAGAAGCCTACGAGCAGTACTTC. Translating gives CSVVWAEAYEQYF.

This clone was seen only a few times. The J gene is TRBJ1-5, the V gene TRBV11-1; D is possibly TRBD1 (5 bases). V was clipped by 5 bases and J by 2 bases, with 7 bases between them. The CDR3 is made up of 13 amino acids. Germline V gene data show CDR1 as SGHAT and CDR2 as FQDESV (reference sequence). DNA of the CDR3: TGTGCCAGCAGCCGGGACGGCAATCAGCCCCAGCATTTT. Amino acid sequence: CASSRDGNQPQHF.

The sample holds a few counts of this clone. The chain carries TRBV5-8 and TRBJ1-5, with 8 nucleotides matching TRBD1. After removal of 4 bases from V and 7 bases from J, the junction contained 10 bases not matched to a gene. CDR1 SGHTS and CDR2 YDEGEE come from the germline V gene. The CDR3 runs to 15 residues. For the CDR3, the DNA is TGTGCCAGCAGCGAAGGACAGGGTGATGGCCAGCCCCAGCATTTT. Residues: CASSEGQGDGQPQHF. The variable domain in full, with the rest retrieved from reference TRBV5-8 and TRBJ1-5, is EAGVTQSPTHLIKTRGQQATLRCSPISGHTSVYWYQQALGLGLQFLLWYDEGEERNRGNFPPRFSGRQFPNYSSELNVNALELEDSALYLCASSEGQGDGQPQHFGDGTRLSIL.

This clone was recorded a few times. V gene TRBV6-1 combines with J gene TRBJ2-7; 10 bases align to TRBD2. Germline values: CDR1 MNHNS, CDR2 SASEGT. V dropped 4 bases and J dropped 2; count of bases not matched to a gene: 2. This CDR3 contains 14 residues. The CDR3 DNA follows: TGTGCCAGCAGTGTAGCGGGAGGCCCCTACGAGCAGTACTTC. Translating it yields CASSVAGGPYEQYF.

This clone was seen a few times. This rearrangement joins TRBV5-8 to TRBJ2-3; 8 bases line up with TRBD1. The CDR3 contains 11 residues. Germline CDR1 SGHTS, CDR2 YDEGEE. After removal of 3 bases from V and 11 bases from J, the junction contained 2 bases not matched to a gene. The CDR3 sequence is CASSWTGRQYF. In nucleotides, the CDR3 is TGTGCCAGCAGCTGGACAGGGAGGCAGTATTTT.

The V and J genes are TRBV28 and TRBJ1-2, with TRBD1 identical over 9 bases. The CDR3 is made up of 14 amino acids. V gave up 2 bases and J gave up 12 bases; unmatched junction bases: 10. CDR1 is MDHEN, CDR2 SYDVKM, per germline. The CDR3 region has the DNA TGTGCCAGCAGTTTACAGGACAGGGGTGGAAGAAACACCTTC. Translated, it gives CASSLQDRGGRNTF.

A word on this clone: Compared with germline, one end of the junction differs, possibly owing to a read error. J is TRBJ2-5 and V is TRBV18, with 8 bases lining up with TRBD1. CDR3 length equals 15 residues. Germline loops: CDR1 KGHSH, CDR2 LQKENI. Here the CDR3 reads CASSPRQGALETQYF. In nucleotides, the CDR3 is TGTGCCAGCTCGCCACGGCAGGGGGCCCTAGAGACCCAGTACTTC. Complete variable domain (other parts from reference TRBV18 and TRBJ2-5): NAGVMQNPRHLVRRRGQEARLRCSPMKGHSHVYWYRQLPEEGLKFMVYLQKENIIDESGMPKERFSAEFPKEGPSILRIQQVVRGDSAAYFCASSPRQGALETQYFGPGTRLLVL.

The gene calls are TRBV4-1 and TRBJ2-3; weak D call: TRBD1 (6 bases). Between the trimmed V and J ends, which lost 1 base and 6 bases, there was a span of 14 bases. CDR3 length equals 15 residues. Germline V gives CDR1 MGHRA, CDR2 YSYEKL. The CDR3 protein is CASSQGYRASDTQYF. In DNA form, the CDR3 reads TGCGCCAGCAGCCAAGGCTACAGGGCTAGCGATACGCAGTATTTT.

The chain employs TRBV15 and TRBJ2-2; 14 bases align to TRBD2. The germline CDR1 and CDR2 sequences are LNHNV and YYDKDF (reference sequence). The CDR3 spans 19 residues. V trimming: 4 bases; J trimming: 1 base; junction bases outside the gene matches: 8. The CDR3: CATSKNIGTSGRNTGELFF. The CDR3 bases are TGTGCCACCAGCAAGAATATAGGGACTAGCGGGAGGAACACCGGGGAGCTGTTTTTT. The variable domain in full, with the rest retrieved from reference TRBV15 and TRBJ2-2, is DAMVIQNPRYQVTQFGKPVTLSCSQTLNHNVMYWYQQKSSQAPKLLFHYYDKDFNNEADTPDNFQSRRPNTSFCFLDIRSPGLGDTAMYLCATSKNIGTSGRNTGELFFGEGSRLTVL.

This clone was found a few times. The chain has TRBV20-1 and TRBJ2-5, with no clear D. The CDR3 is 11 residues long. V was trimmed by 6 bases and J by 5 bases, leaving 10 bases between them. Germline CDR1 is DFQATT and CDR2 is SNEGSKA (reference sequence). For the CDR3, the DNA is TGCAGTGCCGAGCCTACGGAGACCCAGTACTTC. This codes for CSAEPTETQYF.